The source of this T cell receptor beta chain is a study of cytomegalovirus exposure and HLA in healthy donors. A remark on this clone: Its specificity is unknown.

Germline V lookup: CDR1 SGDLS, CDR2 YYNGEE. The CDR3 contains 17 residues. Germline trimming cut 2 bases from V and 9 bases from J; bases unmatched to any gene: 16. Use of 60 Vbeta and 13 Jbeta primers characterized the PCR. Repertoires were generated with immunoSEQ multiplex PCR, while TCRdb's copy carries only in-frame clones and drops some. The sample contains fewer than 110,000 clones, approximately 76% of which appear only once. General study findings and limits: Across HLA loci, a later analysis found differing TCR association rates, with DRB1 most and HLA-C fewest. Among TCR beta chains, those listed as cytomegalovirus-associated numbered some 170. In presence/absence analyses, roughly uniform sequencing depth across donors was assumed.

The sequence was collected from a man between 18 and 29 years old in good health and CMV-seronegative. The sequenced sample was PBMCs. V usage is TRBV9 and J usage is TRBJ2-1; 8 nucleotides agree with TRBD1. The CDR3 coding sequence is TGTGCCAGCAGCGTCAGCCAAGGGCAGGGGGCCCTCCGTGAGCAGTTCTTC. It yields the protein CASSVSQGQGALREQFF. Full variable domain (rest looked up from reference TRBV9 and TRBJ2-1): DSGVTQTPKHLITATGQRVTLRCSPRSGDLSVYWYQQSLDQGLQFLIQYYNGEERAKGNILERFSAQQFPDLHSELNLSSLELGDSALYFCASSVSQGQGALREQFFGPGTRLTVL.